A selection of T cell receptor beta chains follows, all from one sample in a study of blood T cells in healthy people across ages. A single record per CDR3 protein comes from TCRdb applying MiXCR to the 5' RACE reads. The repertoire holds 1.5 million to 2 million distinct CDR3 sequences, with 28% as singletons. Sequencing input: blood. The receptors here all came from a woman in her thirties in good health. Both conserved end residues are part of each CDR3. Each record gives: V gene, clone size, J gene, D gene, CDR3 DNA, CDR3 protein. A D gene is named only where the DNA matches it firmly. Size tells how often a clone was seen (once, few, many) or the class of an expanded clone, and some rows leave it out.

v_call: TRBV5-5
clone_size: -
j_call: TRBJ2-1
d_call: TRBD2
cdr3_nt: TGTGCCAGCAGCCCACCACTAGCGGCCTCGGGCAATGAGCAGTTCTTC
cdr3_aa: CASSPPLAASGNEQFF

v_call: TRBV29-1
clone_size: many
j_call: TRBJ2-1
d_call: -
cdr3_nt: TGCAGCATTTCCGACGACCGGCCTGAGCAGTTCTTC
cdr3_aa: CSISDDRPEQFF

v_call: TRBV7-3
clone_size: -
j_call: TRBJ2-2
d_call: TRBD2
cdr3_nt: TGTGCCAGCAGCTTAACAGCGGGGGGGACGAACACCGGGGAGCTGTTTTTT
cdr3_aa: CASSLTAGGTNTGELFF

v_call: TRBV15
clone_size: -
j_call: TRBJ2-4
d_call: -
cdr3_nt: TGTGCCACCAGCAGAGAAGGCCCTCTCGGCTCCTACAATGAGCAGTACTTC
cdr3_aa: CATSREGPLGSYNEQYF

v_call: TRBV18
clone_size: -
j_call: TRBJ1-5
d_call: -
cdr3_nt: TGTGCCAGCTCACCAGTGGGCCTAGGGTATAGCAATCAGCCCCAGCATTTT
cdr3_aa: CASSPVGLGYSNQPQHF

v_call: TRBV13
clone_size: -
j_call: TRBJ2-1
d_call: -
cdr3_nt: TGTGCCAGCAGCTCCCCTGAAGGACATAACTACAATGAGCAGTTCTTC
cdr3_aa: CASSSPEGHNYNEQFF

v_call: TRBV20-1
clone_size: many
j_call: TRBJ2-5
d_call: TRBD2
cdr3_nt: TGCAGTGCTCCGACCGAGACTAGCACAACCCAGTACTTC
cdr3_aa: CSAPTETSTTQYF

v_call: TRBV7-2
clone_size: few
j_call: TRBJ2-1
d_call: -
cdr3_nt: TGTGCCAGCAGCTTAGGGACCCCGCTGGAGCAGTTCTTC
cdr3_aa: CASSLGTPLEQFF

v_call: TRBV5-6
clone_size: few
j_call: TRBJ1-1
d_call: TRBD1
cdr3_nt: TGTGCCAGCAGCTTGAGACAGGGAAAGGCAACTTTCTTT
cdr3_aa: CASSLRQGKATFF

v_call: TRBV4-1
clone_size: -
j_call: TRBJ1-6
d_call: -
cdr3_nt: TGCGCCAGCAGCCAAGTTAGCAGTAATTCACCCCTCCACTTT
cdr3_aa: CASSQVSSNSPLHF

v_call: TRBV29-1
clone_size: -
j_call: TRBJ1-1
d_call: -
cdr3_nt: TGCAGCGTACCCTCGAACACTGAAGCTTTCTTT
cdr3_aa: CSVPSNTEAFF

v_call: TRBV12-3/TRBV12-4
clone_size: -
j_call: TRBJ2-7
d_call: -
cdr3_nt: TGTGCCAGCAGTTTAAGTCGGGGGCAATGGTACGAGCAGTACTTC
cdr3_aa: CASSLSRGQWYEQYF

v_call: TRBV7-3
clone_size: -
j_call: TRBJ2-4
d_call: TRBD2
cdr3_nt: TGTGCCAGCAGCCGTAGCGGGGGGGTAGGTGACAAAAACATTCAGTACTTC
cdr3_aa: CASSRSGGVGDKNIQYF

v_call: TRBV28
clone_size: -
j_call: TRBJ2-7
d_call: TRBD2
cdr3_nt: TGTGCCAGCAGTCGACTAGCGGGGTCCCACGAGCAGTACTTC
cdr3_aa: CASSRLAGSHEQYF

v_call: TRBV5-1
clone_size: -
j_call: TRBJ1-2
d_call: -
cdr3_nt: TGCGCCAGCAGCTTGGATTTGTGGCGTTTCTATGGCTACACTTTC
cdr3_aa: CASSLDLWRFYGYTF

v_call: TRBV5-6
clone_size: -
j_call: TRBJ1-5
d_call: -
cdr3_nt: TGTGCCAGCAGCTCCCGACAGGCTTCCCAGCCCCAGCATTTT
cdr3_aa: CASSSRQASQPQHF

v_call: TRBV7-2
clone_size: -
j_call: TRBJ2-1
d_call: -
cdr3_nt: TGTGCCAGCAGCCCACCTGGGGGGGCCCACAATGAGCAGTTCTTC
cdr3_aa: CASSPPGGAHNEQFF

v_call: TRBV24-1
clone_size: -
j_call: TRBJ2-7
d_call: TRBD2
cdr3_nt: TGTGCCACCAGTGAGCCACCCGGGACTAGCGGGACGGTGCAGTACTTC
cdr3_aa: CATSEPPGTSGTVQYF

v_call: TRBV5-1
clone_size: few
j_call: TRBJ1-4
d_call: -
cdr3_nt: TGCGCCAGCAGCTGGACCGGGACACCAACTAATGAAAAACTGTTTTTT
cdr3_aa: CASSWTGTPTNEKLFF

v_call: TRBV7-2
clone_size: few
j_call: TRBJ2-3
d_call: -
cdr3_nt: TGTGCCAGCAGCTTCTCCCTGAACACAGATACGCAGTATTTT
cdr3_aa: CASSFSLNTDTQYF

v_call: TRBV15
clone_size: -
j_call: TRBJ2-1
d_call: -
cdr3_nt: TGTGCCACCAGCTTACCCCCTAGACCAGCGAATGAGCAGTTCTTC
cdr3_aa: CATSLPPRPANEQFF

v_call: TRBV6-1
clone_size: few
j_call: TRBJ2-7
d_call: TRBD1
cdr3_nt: TGTGCCAGCAGTGAAGAGGGGGGGACAGGGGCCTACGAGCAGTACTTC
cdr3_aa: CASSEEGGTGAYEQYF

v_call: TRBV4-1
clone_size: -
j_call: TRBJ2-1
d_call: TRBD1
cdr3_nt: TGCGCCAGCAGCCAACCCCGAGGACAGGGGTACAATGAGCAGTTCTTC
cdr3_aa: CASSQPRGQGYNEQFF

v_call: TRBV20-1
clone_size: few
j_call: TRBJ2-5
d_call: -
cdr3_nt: TGCAGTGCTAGAGATTCCTCCGGGAGACAAGAGACCCAGTACTTC
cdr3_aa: CSARDSSGRQETQYF

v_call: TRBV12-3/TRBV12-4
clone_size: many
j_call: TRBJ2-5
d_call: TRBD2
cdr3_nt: TGTGCCAGCAGTTTAGAAGCTAGCGGGGGACACCAAGAGACCCAGTACTTC
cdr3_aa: CASSLEASGGHQETQYF

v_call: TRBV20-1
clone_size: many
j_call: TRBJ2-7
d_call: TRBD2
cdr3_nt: TGCAGTGCCCTTGGACTAGCGGGGGCCAACTCCTACGAGCAGTACTTC
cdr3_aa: CSALGLAGANSYEQYF

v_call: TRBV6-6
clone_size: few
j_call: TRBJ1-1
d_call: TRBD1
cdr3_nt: TGTGCCAGCAGTTACGGAGGGACAGTTCGAGGGGCTTTCTTT
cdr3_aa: CASSYGGTVRGAFF

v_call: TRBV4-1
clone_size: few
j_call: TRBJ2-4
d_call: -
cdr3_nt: TGCGCCAGCGGCCAAGGAGACCCCCGGGCGCTGGCCAAAAACATTCAGTACTTC
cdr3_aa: CASGQGDPRALAKNIQYF

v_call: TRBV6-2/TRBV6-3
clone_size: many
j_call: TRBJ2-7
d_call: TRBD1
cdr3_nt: TGTGCCAGCAAGCCAGGACAGGGACCCTACGAGCAGTACTTC
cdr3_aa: CASKPGQGPYEQYF

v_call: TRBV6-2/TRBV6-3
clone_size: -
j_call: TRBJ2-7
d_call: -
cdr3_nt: TGTGCCAGCAGGAACCGGGACCCCTCCTACGAGCAGTACTTC
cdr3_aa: CASRNRDPSYEQYF

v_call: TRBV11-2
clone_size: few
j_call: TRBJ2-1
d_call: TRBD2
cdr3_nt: TGTGCCAGCAGCGTGGGACTAGCGGGAGCGGGTGGTCACTACAATGAGCAGTTCTTC
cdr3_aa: CASSVGLAGAGGHYNEQFF

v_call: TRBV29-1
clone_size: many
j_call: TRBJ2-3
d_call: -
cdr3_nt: TGCAGCGTTGAAGTAGGAGTTGATACGCAGTATTTT
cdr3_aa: CSVEVGVDTQYF

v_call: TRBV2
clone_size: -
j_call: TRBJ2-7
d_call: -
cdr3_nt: TGTGCCAGCAGTGGGGTTGGCAGGGCATCGGGCGAGCAGTACTTC
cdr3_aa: CASSGVGRASGEQYF

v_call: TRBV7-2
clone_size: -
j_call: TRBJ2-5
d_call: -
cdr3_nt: TGTGCCAACAGCTTAATGCCGACAGTCCAAGAGACCCAGTACTTC
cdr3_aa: CANSLMPTVQETQYF

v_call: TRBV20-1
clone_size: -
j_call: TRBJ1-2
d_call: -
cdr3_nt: TGCAGTGCTAGGGCGGGGGGGGAAGCGGGCTACACCTTC
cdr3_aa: CSARAGGEAGYTF

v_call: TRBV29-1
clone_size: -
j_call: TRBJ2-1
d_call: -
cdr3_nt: TGCAGCGTTGTAGGCTACTACAATGAGCAGTTCTTC
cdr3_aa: CSVVGYYNEQFF

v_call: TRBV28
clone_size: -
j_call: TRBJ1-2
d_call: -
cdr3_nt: TGTGCCAGCAGTTTATCCTTTTCAGGGGCGGGTGGCTACACCTTC
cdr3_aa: CASSLSFSGAGGYTF